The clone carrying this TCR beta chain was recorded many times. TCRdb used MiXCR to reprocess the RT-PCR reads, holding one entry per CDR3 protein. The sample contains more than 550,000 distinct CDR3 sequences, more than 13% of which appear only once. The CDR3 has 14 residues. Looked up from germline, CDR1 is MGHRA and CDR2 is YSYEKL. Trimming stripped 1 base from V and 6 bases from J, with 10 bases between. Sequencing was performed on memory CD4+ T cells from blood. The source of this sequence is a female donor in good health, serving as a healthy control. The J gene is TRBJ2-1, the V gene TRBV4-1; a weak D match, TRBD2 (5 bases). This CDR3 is CASSQGLATNEQFF. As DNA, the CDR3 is TGCGCCAGCAGCCAAGGCTTAGCGACCAATGAGCAGTTCTTC.